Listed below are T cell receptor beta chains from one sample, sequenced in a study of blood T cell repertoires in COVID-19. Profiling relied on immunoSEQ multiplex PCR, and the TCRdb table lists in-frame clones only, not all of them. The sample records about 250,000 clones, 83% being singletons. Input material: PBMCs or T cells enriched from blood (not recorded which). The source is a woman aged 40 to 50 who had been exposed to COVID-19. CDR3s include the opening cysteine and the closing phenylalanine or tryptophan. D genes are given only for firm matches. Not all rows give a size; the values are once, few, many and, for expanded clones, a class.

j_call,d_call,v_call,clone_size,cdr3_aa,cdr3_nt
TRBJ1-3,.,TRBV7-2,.,CASTYVGTTGNTIYF,TGTGCCAGCACCTACGTAGGGACAACTGGAAACACCATATATTTT
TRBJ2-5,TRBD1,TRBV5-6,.,CASSRRQGAGETQYF,TGTGCCAGCAGCCGGAGACAGGGGGCGGGGGAGACCCAGTACTTC
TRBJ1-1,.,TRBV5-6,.,CASSLDPSGNTEAFF,TGTGCCAGCAGCTTGGATCCTAGCGGGAACACTGAAGCTTTCTTT
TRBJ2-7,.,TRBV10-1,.,CASKHRGTGYEQYF,TGCGCCAGCAAGCATAGAGGTACCGGGTACGAGCAGTACTTC
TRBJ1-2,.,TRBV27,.,CASSARSGGYTF,TGTGCCAGCAGTGCCCGGAGTGGGGGCTACACCTTC
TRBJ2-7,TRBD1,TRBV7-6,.,CASSLANQGATSYEQYF,TGTGCCAGCAGCTTAGCGAATCAGGGGGCGACGTCCTACGAGCAGTACTTC
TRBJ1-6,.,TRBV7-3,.,CASSLGGRLNSPLHF,TGTGCCAGCAGCCTAGGAGGACGGTTGAATTCACCCCTCCACTTT
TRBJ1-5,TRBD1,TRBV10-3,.,CAISDVTGRVAAQHF,TGTGCCATCAGTGATGTGACAGGGCGGGTGGCGGCCCAGCATTTT
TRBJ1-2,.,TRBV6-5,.,CASMRGFYYGYTF,TGTGCCAGCATGCGGGGGTTCTACTATGGCTACACCTTC
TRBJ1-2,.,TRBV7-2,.,CASSLAGGIGGYTF,TGTGCCAGCAGCTTAGCGGGGGGGATAGGGGGCTACACCTTC
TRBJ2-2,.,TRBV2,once,CASTTGVSTGELFF,TGTGCCAGCACGACAGGTGTCAGCACCGGGGAGCTGTTTTTT
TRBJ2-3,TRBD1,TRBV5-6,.,CASSFTGGDTQYF,TGTGCCAGCAGCTTCACAGGGGGCGATACGCAGTATTTT
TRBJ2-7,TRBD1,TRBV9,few,CASSVTGGYYEQYF,TGTGCCAGCAGCGTGACAGGGGGTTATTACGAGCAGTACTTC
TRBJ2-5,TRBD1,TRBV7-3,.,CASSLGQGYQETQYF,TGTGCCAGCAGCTTGGGACAGGGGTACCAGGAGACCCAGTACTTC
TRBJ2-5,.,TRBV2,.,CASSGGTRWEETQYF,TGTGCCAGCAGTGGAGGGACACGCTGGGAAGAGACCCAGTACTTC
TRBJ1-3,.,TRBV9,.,CASSPDSPGDTIYF,TGTGCCAGCAGCCCGGACAGCCCCGGGGACACCATATATTTT
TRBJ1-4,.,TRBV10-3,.,CAISDQGQQYEKLFF,TGTGCCATCAGTGACCAGGGGCAACAATATGAAAAACTGTTTTTT
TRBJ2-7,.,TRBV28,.,CASSLGAETYEQYF,TGTGCCAGCAGTTTGGGGGCCGAGACCTACGAGCAGTACTTC
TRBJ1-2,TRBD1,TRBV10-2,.,CASSVGTGSYGYTF,TGCGCCAGCAGTGTTGGGACAGGGAGTTATGGCTACACCTTC
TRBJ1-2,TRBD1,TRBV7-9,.,CASSLGDRGLYGYTF,TGTGCCAGCAGCTTGGGGGACAGGGGACTCTATGGCTACACCTTC
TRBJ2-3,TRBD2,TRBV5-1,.,CASSFGLAEFTDTQYF,TGCGCCAGCAGCTTTGGTCTAGCGGAGTTCACAGATACGCAGTATTTT
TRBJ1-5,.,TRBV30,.,CAWSSEGIQPQHF,TGTGCCTGGAGTTCAGAGGGAATTCAGCCCCAGCATTTT
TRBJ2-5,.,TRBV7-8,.,CASSPGRGPWRETQYF,TGTGCCAGCAGTCCCGGGCGGGGCCCCTGGCGGGAGACCCAGTACTTC
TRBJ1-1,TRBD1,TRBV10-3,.,CAITKQGEDTEAFF,TGTGCCATCACTAAACAGGGGGAGGACACTGAAGCTTTCTTT
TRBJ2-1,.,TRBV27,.,CASSLASSYNEQFF,TGTGCCAGCAGTTTGGCCAGCTCCTACAATGAGCAGTTCTTC
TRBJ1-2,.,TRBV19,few,CASSIQGFYGYTF,TGTGCCAGTAGTATTCAGGGATTCTATGGCTACACCTTC
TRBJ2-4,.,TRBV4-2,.,CASSQDSGQPIQYF,TGTGCCAGCAGCCAAGATTCGGGACAACCCATTCAGTACTTC
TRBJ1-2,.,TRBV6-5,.,CASTQRGGYGYTF,TGTGCCAGCACCCAGAGGGGAGGGTATGGCTACACCTTC
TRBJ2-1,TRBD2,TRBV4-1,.,CASSQDRAGRGNEQFF,TGCGCCAGCAGCCAAGATCGAGCGGGGCGGGGGAATGAGCAGTTCTTC
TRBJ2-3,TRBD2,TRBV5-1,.,CASSFDVLAGETDTQYF,TGCGCCAGCAGCTTCGATGTACTAGCGGGGGAGACAGATACGCAGTATTTT
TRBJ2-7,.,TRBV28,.,CASSGWGVVYEQYF,TGTGCCAGCAGTGGGTGGGGGGTTGTGTACGAGCAGTACTTC
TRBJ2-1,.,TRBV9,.,CASSVGLLTADNEQFF,TGTGCCAGCAGCGTAGGACTGCTGACGGCTGACAATGAGCAGTTCTTC
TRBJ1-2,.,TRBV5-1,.,CASSAKQGGGGYTF,TGCGCCAGCAGCGCAAAACAGGGTGGTGGAGGCTACACCTTC
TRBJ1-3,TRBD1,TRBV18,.,CASSPGDRGSSGNTIYF,TGTGCCAGCTCACCCGGGGACAGGGGTTCCTCTGGAAACACCATATATTTT
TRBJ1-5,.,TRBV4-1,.,CASSQDNWQGLNQPQHF,TGCGCCAGCAGCCAAGATAATTGGCAGGGCCTTAATCAGCCCCAGCATTTT
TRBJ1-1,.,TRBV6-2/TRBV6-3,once,CASSYRAGALNTEAFF,TGTGCCAGCAGTTACAGGGCAGGGGCCTTGAACACTGAAGCTTTCTTT
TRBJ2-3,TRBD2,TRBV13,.,CASSPREGWDTQYF,TGTGCCAGCAGCCCCCGGGAGGGTTGGGATACGCAGTATTTT
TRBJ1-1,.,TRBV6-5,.,CASSYLTVNTEAFF,TGTGCCAGCAGTTACCTTACAGTGAACACTGAAGCTTTCTTT
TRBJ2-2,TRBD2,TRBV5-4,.,CASSLTGGRSTGELFF,TGTGCCAGCAGCTTGACGGGGGGGCGTAGCACCGGGGAGCTGTTTTTT
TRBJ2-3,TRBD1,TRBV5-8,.,CASSLAGTGDTQYF,TGTGCCAGCAGCTTGGCCGGGACAGGGGATACGCAGTATTTT
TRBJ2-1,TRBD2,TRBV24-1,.,CATSDSSGGTINEQFF,TGTGCCACCAGTGATTCTAGCGGGGGGACGATCAATGAGCAGTTCTTC
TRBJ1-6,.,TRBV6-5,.,CASSYVTGKDSPLHF,TGTGCCAGCAGTTACGTTACAGGAAAGGATTCACCCCTCCACTTT
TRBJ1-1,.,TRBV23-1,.,CASSQSGAFF,TGCGCCAGCAGTCAATCCGGGGCTTTCTTT
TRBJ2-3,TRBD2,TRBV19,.,CASSILAGGVRDTQYF,TGTGCCAGTAGTATACTAGCGGGGGGGGTACGAGATACGCAGTATTTT
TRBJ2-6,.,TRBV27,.,CASSSRRSGANVLTF,TGTGCCAGCAGCTCGCGCCGCTCTGGGGCCAACGTCCTGACTTTC
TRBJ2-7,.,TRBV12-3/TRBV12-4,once,CASTQGYDYEQYF,TGTGCCAGCACTCAGGGATACGACTACGAGCAGTACTTC